The text below deals with one T cell receptor beta chain. Its target is unknown. Treatment meaning: 15 to 20 received Ad26.COV2.S at low or high dose, single or two shots; five or six received placebo; per-sample allocation not given. On day 63 after the first injection, vaccine and placebo recipients gave samples. Only in-frame clones appear in the TCRdb table, and some are missing; sequencing was by immunoSEQ multiplex PCR. The sample records around 300,000 clones, 75% to 90% being singletons. Trimming removed 2 bases at V and 11 bases at J, with 14 bases between. The CDR3 covers 13 residues. Germline V CDR1 and CDR2: MRHNA, SNTAGT. The entry originates in a study of Ad26.COV2.S vaccination and SARS-CoV-2 variants. The overall study: The vaccine Ad26.COV2.S was put into the muscle once, or twice with 56 days between. Findings of the study overall: Vaccinated individuals (as opposed to placebo recipients) had higher spike-specific TCR breadth. Placebo and vaccine recipients had non-spike TCR breadth that was similar.

The source was peripheral blood, collected in a trial of Ad26.COV2.S vaccine versus placebo. The TCR was taken from a person between 18 and 59 years old who received the Ad26.COV2.S COVID-19 vaccine or a placebo. The gene calls are TRBV6-4 and TRBJ2-3; D ambiguous. In DNA form, the CDR3 reads TGTGCCAGCAGTGACGAGTCCTATAGACTGCAGTATTTT. It specifies CASSDESYRLQYF.